This T cell receptor (beta chain) is drawn from a study of blood T cell repertoires in COVID-19. Study overall: Both acute and convalescent COVID-19 samples were obtained from the United States, Italy and Spain.

CDR3 length: 11 residues. Germline V gene sequence: CDR1 MDHEN, CDR2 SYDVKM. Original data processing: Estimation of nucleated cell counts was performed using reference gene primer amplification. Produced via immunoSEQ multiplex PCR; TCRdb's table is partial and in-frame only. V and J calls and clone size are copied from that table; D and trimming were computed from the DNA. The sample consists of under 300,000 clones, roughly 80% of them appearing once. Worth noting for this clone: At one end, the junction sequence differs from germline, possibly due to a read error.

Adults between roughly 18 and 90 years of age took part from 20 to 25 US areas. Recovery among Cohort 3 donors was established by two negative PCRs, clearance, or symptom resolution. The origin of this receptor is a man aged 45 to 65 who had recovered from COVID-19. V usage is TRBV28 and J usage is TRBJ1-6; no clear D gene. Material: PBMCs or T cells enriched from blood (not recorded which). The CDR3 nucleotides read TGTGCCAGTTCTTCGGAGGCGCTTTACTACTTT. Its protein product is CASSSEALYYF.